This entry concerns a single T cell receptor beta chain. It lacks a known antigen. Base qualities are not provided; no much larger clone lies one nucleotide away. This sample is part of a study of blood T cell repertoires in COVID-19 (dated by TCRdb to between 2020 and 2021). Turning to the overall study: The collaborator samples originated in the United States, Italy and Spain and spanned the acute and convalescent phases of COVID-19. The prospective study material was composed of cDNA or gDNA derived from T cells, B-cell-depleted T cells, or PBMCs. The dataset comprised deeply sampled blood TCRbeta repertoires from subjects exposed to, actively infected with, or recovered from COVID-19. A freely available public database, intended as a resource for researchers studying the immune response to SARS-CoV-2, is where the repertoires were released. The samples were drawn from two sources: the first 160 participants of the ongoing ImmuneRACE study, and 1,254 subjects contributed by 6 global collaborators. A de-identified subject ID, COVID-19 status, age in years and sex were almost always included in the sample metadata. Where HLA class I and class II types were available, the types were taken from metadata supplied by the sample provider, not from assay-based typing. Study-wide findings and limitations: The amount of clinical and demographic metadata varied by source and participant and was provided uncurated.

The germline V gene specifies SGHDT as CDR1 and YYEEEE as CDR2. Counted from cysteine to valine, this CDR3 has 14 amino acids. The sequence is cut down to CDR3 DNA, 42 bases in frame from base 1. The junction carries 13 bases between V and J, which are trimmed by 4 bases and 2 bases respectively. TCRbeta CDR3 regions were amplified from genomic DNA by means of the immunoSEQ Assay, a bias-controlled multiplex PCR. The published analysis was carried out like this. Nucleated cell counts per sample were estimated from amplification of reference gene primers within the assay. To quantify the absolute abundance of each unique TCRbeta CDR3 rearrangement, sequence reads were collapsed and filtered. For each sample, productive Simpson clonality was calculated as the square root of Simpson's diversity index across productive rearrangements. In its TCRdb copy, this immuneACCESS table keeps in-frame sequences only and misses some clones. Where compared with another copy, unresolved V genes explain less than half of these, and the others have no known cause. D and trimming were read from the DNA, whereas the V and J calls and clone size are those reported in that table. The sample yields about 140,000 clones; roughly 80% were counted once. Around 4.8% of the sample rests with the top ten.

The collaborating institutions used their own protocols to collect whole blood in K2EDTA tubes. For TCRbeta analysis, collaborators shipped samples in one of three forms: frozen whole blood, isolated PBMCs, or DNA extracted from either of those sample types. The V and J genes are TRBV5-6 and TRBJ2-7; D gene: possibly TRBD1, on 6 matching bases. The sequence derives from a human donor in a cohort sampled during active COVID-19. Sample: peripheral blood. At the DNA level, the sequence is TGTGCCAGCAGCCTCCGGACAGACCCCTACGAGCAGTACGTC. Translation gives CASSLRTDPYEQYV.